This T cell receptor (beta chain) derives from a study of human T cells and chemical hapten exposure. The time point here: patch test 1, 2 weeks after DPC sensitization. Sample treatment: therapeutic diphenylcyclopropenone sensitization with weekly scalp DPC. The length of the CDR3 is 12 residues. Germline V CDR1 and CDR2: SGHDT, YYEEEE. V trimming: 3 bases; J trimming: 8 bases; junction bases outside the gene matches: 4. Each CDR3 protein is one row after TCRdb ran MiXCR on the RACE reads. The sample shows some 70,000 distinct CDR3 sequences, around a third of them seen only once. The sequencing used whole blood, collected in connection with sensitization to the hapten diphenylcyclopropenone (DPC). The V call is TRBV5-6, the J call TRBJ1-1; 7 bases match TRBD1. This TCR came from a man aged 40-50 years with alopecia areata. Some clones in this sample may be carry-over from other donors' samples. Here the CDR3 DNA reads TGTGCCAGCAGCTCGGGACAGCCCGAAGCTTTCTTT. Translation: CASSSGQPEAFF.